This TCR beta chain was retrieved from a study of lymphopenia after photon versus proton radiotherapy. This clone was picked up a small number of times. Antigen unknown. With V trimmed by 4 bases and J by 1 base, 12 bases remained unmatched. The CDR3 has 20 amino acids. The germline CDR1 and CDR2 sequences are SGHRS and YFSETQ. Study-wide results and caveats: A bigger post-nadir fall in TCR diversity correlated inversely with survival time in deceased patients. Only patients who died were analyzed for survival; proton advantage is unproven. After lymphocyte nadir, photon-treated repertoires showed oligoclonal expansion, especially CD8+ Temra. Proton therapy kept repertoires fairly stable, unlike photons, which gained effector/memory cells.

Libraries were prepared by immunoSEQ multiplex PCR; TCRdb keeps only in-frame clonotypes and omits some of them. Counted here are about 25,000 clones, about nine tenths occurring once; the ten biggest clones make up roughly a fifth. This chain uses TRBV5-1 with TRBJ2-2; 14 bases map to TRBD2. The input for sequencing was peripheral blood, taken from a patient treated with photon-based radiotherapy. The receptor's source is a man aged 50 to 60 with gastric cancer. The CDR3 region has the DNA TGCGCCAGCAGCGTCAGGGCTGGACTAGCGGGGGGCCAGAACACCGGGGAGCTGTTTTTT. This sequence encodes CASSVRAGLAGGQNTGELFF.